This T cell receptor beta chain comes out of a study of blood T cell repertoires in COVID-19. Per the original methods: Reference gene primer amplification yielded estimated nucleated cell counts. Sequencing used immunoSEQ multiplex PCR; TCRdb keeps in-frame clones, though not all of them. V and J calls and clone size follow that table, whereas D and trimming were derived from the DNA. The sample consists of under 350,000 clones, about 89% of them appearing once. The trim removed 0 bases at V and 8 bases at J, leaving 5 bases unmatched. Germline CDR1 is MNHEY and CDR2 is SVGAGI. CDR3 length: 15 amino acids.

The chain uses TRBV6-5 and TRBJ1-4; TRBD1 matches at 8 bases. The clonotype was recovered from a middle-aged man with acute or convalescent COVID-19. Sequences were obtained from peripheral blood. The DNA for the CDR3 is TGTGCCAGCAGTTACTCCAGGGGGCGGAGGGAAAAACTGTTTTTT. Translation gives CASSYSRGRREKLFF.